This T cell receptor (beta chain) was sequenced during a study of CD8 T cells in Susac syndrome. Across the study: Intravenous immunoglobulin alone or corticosteroids were being given to patients with Susac syndrome at blood draw, unless they were therapy-naive.

V was trimmed by 1 base and J by 8 bases, leaving 12 bases between them. CDR1 and CDR2 (germline): SGHTA, FQGNSA. This CDR3 comprises 13 residues. This clonotype was recorded only once. RNA in amounts of roughly 0.5 to 1 ug was reverse transcribed with random hexamers. TCRdb ran MiXCR on the immunoSEQ multiplex PCR reads and lists one entry per CDR3 protein. The table shows more than 150,000 distinct CDR3 sequences, with more than 90% occurring only once. Sample: CD4+ T cells from PBMCs. The TCR originated in a human donor with Susac syndrome. The rearrangement joins TRBV7-2 to TRBJ2-7; D gene uncertain. The CDR3 DNA reads as TGTGCCAGCAGCTTAGGAGAGGTTGGGAAGCAGTACTTC. Translation: CASSLGEVGKQYF.